The 3 T cell receptor beta chains presented below share a single source sample, sequenced in a study of blood T cells in healthy people across ages. It was with a sample-barcoded 5' primer and a J-beta primer mix that a second PCR of roughly 7 to 12 cycles was run. A single record per CDR3 protein comes from TCRdb applying MiXCR to the 5' RACE reads. The table has around 1,000,000 distinct CDR3 sequences, 20% to 25% seen once. These records were also assigned to another study, of T cells of mothers and their children.

Sequenced sample: blood. Receptor source: a girl aged 2-10 years in good health.

This CDR3 is CASSLGQYTGELFF. CDR3 nucleotide sequence: TGTGCCAGCAGCTTAGGTCAATACACCGGGGAGCTGTTTTTT. This chain uses TRBV7-3 with TRBJ2-2, with D unresolved. The germline V gene encodes CDR1 SGHTA and CDR2 FQGTGA. V lost 2 bases, J lost 3 bases, and 7 bases lay in between. The CDR3 extends over 14 amino acids.

This clonotype was picked up a small number of times. The V call is TRBV28, the J call TRBJ2-5; a weak D match, TRBD2 (5 bases). V was trimmed by 6 bases and J by 1 base, leaving 15 bases between them. The CDR3 is made up of 15 amino acids. Germline lookup yields CDR1 MDHEN and CDR2 SYDVKM. CDR3 amino acids: CASSSRVATQETQYF. The CDR3 DNA reads as TGTGCCAGCAGCTCCCGGGTAGCGACCCAAGAGACCCAGTACTTC.

This clonotype has at least ten counts. V is TRBV7-9 and J is TRBJ1-6; D uncertain. The ends were cut back, 1 base at V and 7 bases at J, with 5 bases in the middle. From germline, CDR1 is SEHNR and CDR2 FQNEAQ (reference sequence). CDR3 length: 13 residues. The CDR3 loop reads CASSLGENSPLHF. The CDR3 nucleotides are TGTGCCAGCAGCTTAGGAGAAAATTCACCCCTCCACTTT.